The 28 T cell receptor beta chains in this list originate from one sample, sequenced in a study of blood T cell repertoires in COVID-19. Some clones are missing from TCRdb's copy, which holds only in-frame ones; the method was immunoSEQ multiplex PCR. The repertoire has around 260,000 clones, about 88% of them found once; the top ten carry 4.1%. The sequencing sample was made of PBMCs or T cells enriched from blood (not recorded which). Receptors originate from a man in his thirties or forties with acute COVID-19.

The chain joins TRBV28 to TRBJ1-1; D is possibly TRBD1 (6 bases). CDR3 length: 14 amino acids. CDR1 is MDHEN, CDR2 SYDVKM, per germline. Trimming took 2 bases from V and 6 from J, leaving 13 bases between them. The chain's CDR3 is CASSLAGGQAEAFF. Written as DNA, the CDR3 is TGTGCCAGCAGTTTAGCGGGGGGCCAGGCTGAAGCTTTCTTT.

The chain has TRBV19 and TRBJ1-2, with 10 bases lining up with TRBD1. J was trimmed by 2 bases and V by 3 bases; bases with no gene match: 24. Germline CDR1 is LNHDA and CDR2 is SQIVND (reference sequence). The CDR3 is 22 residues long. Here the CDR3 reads CASSILFGTGVISGSFNYGYTF. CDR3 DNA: TGTGCCAGTAGTATTCTCTTCGGGACAGGGGTCATTTCGGGGAGTTTCAACTATGGCTACACCTTC.

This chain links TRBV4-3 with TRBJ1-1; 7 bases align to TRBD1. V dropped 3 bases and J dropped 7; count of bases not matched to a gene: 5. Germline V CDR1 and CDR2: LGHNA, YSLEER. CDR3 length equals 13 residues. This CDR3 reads CASSHRTGYEAFF. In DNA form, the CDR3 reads TGCGCCAGCAGCCACCGGACAGGATATGAAGCTTTCTTT.

CDR3 region: CASSPLSGQGSGYGYTF. CDR3 bases: TGCGCCAGCAGCCCACTATCGGGACAGGGAAGCGGCTATGGCTACACCTTC. The chain joins TRBV5-1 to TRBJ1-2; 9 bases are shared with TRBD1. V dropped 4 bases and J dropped 4; count of bases not matched to a gene: 14. The CDR3 spans 17 residues. Germline V gives CDR1 SGHRS, CDR2 YFSETQ.

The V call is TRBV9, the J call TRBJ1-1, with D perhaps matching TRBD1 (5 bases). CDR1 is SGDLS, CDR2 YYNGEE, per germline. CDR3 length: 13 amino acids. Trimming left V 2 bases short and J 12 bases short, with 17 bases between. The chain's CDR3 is CASSVETEGWTFF. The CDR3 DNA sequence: TGTGCCAGCAGCGTGGAGACAGAAGGGTGGACTTTCTTT.

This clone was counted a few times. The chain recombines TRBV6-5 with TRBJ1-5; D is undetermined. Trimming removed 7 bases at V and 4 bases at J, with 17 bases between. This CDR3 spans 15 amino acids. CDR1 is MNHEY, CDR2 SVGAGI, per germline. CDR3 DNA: TGTGCCAGCAAGGCGGACCCCGGGGAAAATCAGCCCCAGCATTTT. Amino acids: CASKADPGENQPQHF.

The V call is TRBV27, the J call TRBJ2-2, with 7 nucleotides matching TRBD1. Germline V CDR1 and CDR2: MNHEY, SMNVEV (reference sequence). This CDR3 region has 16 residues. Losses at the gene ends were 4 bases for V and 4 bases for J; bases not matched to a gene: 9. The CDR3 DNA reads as TGTGCCAGCAGTTCAGGACAGGACCTTAGCACCGGGGAGCTGTTTTTT. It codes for CASSSGQDLSTGELFF.

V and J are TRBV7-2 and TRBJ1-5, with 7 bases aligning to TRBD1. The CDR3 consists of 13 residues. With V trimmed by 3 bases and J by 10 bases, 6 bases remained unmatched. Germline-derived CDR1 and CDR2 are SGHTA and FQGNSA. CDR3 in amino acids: CASSFDRTGPQHF. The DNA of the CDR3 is TGTGCCAGCAGCTTCGATAGGACAGGACCCCAGCATTTT.

The CDR3 nucleotides are TGTGCCAGCAGTGAAAGCGGGGGCTCTGGGGCCAACGTCCTGACTTTC. As protein: CASSESGGSGANVLTF. This chain links TRBV6-4 with TRBJ2-6; TRBD2 matches at 8 bases. The CDR3 sequence is 16 residues long. The germline gives CDR1 MRHNA, CDR2 SNTAGT. J gave up 0 bases and V 3 bases, and 1 base lay outside the gene matches.

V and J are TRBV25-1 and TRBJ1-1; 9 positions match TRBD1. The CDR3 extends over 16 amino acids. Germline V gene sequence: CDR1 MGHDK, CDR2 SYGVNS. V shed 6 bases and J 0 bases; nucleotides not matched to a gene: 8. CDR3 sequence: CASSFTGTGLNTEAFF. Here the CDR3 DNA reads TGTGCCAGCAGCTTCACCGGGACAGGGCTGAACACTGAAGCTTTCTTT.

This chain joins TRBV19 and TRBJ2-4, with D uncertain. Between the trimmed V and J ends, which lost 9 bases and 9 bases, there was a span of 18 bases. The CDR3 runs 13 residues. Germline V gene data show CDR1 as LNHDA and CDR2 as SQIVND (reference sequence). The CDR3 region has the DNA TGTGCCAGCTTCGACAATATGAACAGCATTCAGTACTTC. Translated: CASFDNMNSIQYF.

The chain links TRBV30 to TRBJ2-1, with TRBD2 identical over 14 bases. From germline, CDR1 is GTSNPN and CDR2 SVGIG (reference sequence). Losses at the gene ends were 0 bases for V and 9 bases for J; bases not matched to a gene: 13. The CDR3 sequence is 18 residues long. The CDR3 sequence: CAWSVEYRLAGGPTEQFF. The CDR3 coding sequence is TGTGCCTGGAGTGTAGAATACCGACTAGCGGGAGGGCCCACTGAGCAGTTCTTC. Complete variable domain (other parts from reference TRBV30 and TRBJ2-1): SQTIHQWPATLVQPVGSPLSLECTVEGTSNPNLYWYRQAAGRGLQLLFYSVGIGQISSEVPQNLSASRPQDRQFILSSKKLLLSDSGFYLCAWSVEYRLAGGPTEQFFGPGTRLTVL.

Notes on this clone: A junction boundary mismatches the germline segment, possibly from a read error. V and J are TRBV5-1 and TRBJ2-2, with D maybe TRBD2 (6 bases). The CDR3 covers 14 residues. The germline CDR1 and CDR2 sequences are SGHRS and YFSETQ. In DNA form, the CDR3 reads TGTGCCAGCAGATGGGACTCCAACACCGGGGAGCTGTTTTTT. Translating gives CASRWDSNTGELFF.

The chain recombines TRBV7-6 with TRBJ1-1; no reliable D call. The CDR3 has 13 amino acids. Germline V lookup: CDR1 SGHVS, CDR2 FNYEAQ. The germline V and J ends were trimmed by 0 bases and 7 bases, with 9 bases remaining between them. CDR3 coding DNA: TGTGCCAGCAGCTTAGCCGAAGGAGATGAAGCTTTCTTT. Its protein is CASSLAEGDEAFF.

The chain's CDR3 is CASSVGDTAYEQYV. The CDR3 DNA follows: TGTGCCAGCAGCGTGGGGGACACGGCCTACGAGCAGTACGTC. The rearrangement links TRBV7-2 to TRBJ2-7, with D maybe TRBD1 (6 bases). The CDR3 runs 14 residues. Looked up from germline, CDR1 is SGHTA and CDR2 is FQGNSA. With 5 bases removed from V and 2 bases from J, the gap between germline ends came to 13 bases.

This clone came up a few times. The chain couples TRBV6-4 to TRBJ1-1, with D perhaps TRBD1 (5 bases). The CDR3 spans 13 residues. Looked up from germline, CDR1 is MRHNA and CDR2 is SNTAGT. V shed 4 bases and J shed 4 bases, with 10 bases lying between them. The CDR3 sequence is CASSVGEGTEAFF. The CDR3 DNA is TGTGCCAGCAGTGTGGGGGAGGGCACTGAAGCTTTCTTT.

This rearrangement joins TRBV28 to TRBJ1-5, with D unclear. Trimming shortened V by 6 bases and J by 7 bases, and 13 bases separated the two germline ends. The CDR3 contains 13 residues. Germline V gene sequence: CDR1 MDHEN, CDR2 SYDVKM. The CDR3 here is CASREYPDQPQHF. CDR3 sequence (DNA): TGTGCCAGCAGGGAGTATCCCGACCAGCCCCAGCATTTT.

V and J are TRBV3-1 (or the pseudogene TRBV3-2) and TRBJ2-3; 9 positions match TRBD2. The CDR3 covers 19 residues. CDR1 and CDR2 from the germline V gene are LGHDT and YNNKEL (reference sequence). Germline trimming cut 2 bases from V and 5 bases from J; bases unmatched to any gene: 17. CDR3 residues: CASSQFARSIAGVRDTQYF. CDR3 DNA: TGTGCCAGCAGCCAATTCGCAAGAAGTATAGCGGGGGTCAGAGATACGCAGTATTTT.

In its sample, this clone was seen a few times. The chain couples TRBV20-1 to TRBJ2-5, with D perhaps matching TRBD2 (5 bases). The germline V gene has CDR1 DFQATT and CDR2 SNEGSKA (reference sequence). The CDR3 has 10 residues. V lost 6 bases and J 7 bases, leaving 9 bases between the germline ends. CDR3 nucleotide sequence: TGCAGTGCCGGGGTTAGGACCCAGTACTTC. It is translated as CSAGVRTQYF.

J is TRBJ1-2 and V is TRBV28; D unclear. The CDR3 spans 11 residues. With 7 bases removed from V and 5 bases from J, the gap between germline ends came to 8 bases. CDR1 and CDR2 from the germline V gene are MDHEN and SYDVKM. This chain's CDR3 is CASKQEYGYTF. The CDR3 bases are TGTGCCAGCAAACAAGAATATGGCTACACCTTC.

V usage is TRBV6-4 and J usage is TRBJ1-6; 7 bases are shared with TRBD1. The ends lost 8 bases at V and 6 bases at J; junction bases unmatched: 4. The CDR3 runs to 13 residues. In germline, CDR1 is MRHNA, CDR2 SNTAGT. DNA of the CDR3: TGTGCCAGCGGACAGGAGGGTAATTCACCCCTCCACTTT. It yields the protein CASGQEGNSPLHF.

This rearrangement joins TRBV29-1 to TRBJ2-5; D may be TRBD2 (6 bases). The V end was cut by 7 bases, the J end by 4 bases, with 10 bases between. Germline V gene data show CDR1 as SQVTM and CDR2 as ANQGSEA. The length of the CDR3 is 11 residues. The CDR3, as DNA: TGCAGCGGAAGGCGGGGAGAGACCCAGTACTTC. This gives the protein CSGRRGETQYF.

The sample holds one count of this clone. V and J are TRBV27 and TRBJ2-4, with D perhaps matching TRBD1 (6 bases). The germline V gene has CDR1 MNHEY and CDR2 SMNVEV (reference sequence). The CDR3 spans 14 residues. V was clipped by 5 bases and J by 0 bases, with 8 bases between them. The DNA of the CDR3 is TGTGCCAGCAGTCTCAGGGGAGCCAAAAACATTCAGTACTTC. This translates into CASSLRGAKNIQYF.

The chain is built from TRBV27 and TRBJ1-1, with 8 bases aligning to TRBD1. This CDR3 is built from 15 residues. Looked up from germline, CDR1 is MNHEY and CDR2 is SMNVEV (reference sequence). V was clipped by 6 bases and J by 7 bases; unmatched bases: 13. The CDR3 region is CASRRTRGQGVEAFF. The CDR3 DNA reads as TGTGCCAGCAGGCGAACTCGAGGACAGGGTGTTGAAGCTTTCTTT.

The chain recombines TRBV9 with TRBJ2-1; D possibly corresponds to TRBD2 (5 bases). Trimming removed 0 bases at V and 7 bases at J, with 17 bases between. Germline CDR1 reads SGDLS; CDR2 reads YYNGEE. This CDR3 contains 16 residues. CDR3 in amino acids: CASSVDLPQPGNEQFF. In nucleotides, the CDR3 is TGTGCCAGCAGCGTAGATCTACCCCAACCGGGGAATGAGCAGTTCTTC.

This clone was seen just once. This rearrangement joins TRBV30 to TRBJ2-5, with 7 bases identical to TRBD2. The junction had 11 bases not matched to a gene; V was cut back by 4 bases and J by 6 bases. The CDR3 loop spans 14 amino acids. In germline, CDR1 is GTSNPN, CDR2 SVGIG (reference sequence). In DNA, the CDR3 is TGTGCCTGGATGCCCGGGACTACCAAGCAGACCCAGTACTTC. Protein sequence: CAWMPGTTKQTQYF.

CDR3 amino acids: CASSLLVKQGAGSPLHF. CDR3 DNA sequence: TGTGCCAGCTCCCTTCTCGTAAAACAGGGGGCTGGATCACCCCTCCACTTT. This chain links TRBV18 with TRBJ1-6; TRBD1 aligns across 9 bases. Germline CDR1 and CDR2: KGHSH and LQKENI. CDR3 length equals 17 residues. V was clipped by 6 bases and J by 10 bases; unmatched bases: 16.

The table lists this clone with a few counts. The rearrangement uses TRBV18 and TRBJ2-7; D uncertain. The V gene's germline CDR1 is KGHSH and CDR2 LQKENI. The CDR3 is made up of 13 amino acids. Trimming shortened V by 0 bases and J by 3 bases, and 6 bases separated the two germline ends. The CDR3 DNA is TGTGCCAGCTCACCACCGAACTACTACGAGCAGTACGTC. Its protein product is CASSPPNYYEQYV.